The entry that follows covers one T cell receptor (beta chain) sequence. Produced via immunoSEQ multiplex PCR; TCRdb's table is partial and in-frame only. The data contain a few hundred thousand clones, around 90% of them seen just once; the ten biggest clones take up about 2%. This sample stems from a study of blood T cell repertoires in COVID-19. On the study more broadly: Material from acute and convalescent COVID-19 was sourced from the United States, Italy and Spain. PBMCs, B-cell-depleted T cells, or T cells were the source of the cDNA or gDNA that made up the material.

Germline CDR1 reads MNHEY; CDR2 reads SMNVEV (reference sequence). The trim removed 5 bases at V and 2 bases at J, leaving 9 bases unmatched. This CDR3 has 16 amino acids. The chain is built from TRBV27 and TRBJ1-5; 7 bases are a match to TRBD1. This sequence originates from a man aged 18 to 29 with active or convalescent COVID-19. Sequencing was performed on peripheral blood. The CDR3 sequence is CASSPNRGEGNQPQHF. For the CDR3, the DNA is TGTGCCAGCAGTCCGAACAGGGGTGAGGGCAATCAGCCCCAGCATTTT.